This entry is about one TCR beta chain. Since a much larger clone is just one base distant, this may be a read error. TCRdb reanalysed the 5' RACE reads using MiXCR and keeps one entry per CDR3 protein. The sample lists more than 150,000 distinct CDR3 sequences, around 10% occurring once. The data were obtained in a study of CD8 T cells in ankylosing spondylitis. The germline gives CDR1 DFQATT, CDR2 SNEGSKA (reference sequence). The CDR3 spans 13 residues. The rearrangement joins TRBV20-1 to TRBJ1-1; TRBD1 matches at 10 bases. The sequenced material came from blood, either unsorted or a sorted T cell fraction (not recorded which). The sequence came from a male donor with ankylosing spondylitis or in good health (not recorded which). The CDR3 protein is CSDAGTGVTAAFF. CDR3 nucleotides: TGCAGTGACGCCGGGACAGGGGTCACTGCAGCTTTCTTT.